A single sample is the source of the 25 T cell receptor beta chains below, sequenced in a study of blood T cell repertoires in COVID-19. Assay used: immunoSEQ multiplex PCR; TCRdb lists only in-frame clones, some missing. The sample includes approximately 66,000 clones, more than 70% of them seen just once. Material for sequencing was peripheral blood. All receptors come from a woman between 45 and 65 years old with active or convalescent COVID-19.

In regard to this clone: Other DNA sequences in the same sample also yield this CDR3. The J gene is TRBJ2-2, the V gene TRBV19; D may be TRBD2 (6 bases). Between the trimmed V and J ends, which lost 8 bases and 5 bases, there was a span of 21 bases. This CDR3 has 16 amino acids. Per the germline V gene, CDR1 is LNHDA and CDR2 is SQIVND (reference sequence). Written as DNA, the CDR3 is TGTGCCAGTTCGCCGGCCCCCGGGGGTCGGACCGGGGAGCTGTTTTTT. Translation gives CASSPAPGGRTGELFF.

This sequence joins TRBV7-2 and TRBJ2-1; TRBD2 aligns across 8 bases. Trimming at V came to 5 bases and at J to 3 bases, leaving 6 bases not matched to a gene. The length of the CDR3 is 15 residues. Germline V gives CDR1 SGHTA, CDR2 FQGNSA. The CDR3 DNA is TGTGCCAGCAGCCCCACCAGCGGGGGCTACAATGAGCAGTTCTTC. This codes for CASSPTSGGYNEQFF.

The rearrangement joins TRBV30 to TRBJ1-1, with no clear D. The V gene lost 2 bases and the J gene lost 7 bases, with 17 bases spanning the gap. The CDR3 totals 14 residues. CDR1 and CDR2 (germline): GTSNPN, SVGIG (reference sequence). The CDR3, as DNA: TGTGCCTGGAGTACCTATGGGAGAAGTGTTGAAGCTTTCTTT. This codes for CAWSTYGRSVEAFF.

The gene calls are TRBV7-9 and TRBJ1-1, with 7 bases fitting TRBD1. V lost 2 bases to trimming and J lost 4 bases; unmatched junction nucleotides: 7. CDR3 length equals 15 residues. The germline gives CDR1 SEHNR, CDR2 FQNEAQ (reference sequence). The CDR3 reads CASSLQGGSSTEAFF. DNA for the CDR3: TGTGCCAGCAGCTTACAAGGGGGCAGTTCCACTGAAGCTTTCTTT.

This clone showed up just a few times. The rearrangement joins TRBV5-5 to TRBJ2-5; the match to TRBD1 covers 7 bases. Germline V gene sequence: CDR1 SGHKS, CDR2 YYEKEE (reference sequence). This CDR3 comprises 16 residues. V shed 4 bases, J shed 2 bases, and the junction held 11 bases outside the gene matches. The CDR3 DNA is TGTGCCAGCAGCCCTGGCACCGGGACAGCGCAAGAGACCCAGTACTTC. Protein: CASSPGTGTAQETQYF.

CDR3 nucleotides: TGTGCCAGCAGTTACGGGGACAGGGAAGTTGATGAGCAGTTCTTC. This translates into CASSYGDREVDEQFF. V is TRBV6-5 and J is TRBJ2-1; 9 bases are a match to TRBD1. Germline CDR1 MNHEY, CDR2 SVGAGI. The J segment lost 8 bases and the V segment lost 2 bases, leaving 7 bases of the junction unmatched. The CDR3 spans 15 residues.

This clone was detected a few times. This sequence joins TRBV5-6 and TRBJ2-2; TRBD2 matches at 11 bases. V trimming: 3 bases; J trimming: 3 bases; junction bases outside the gene matches: 4. The CDR3 runs 16 residues. Germline V CDR1 and CDR2: SGHDT, YYEEEE. CDR3: CASSWLAGGYTGELFF. CDR3 DNA: TGTGCCAGCAGCTGGCTAGCGGGAGGCTACACCGGGGAGCTGTTTTTT.

The chain recombines TRBV29-1 with TRBJ2-2, with D perhaps TRBD1 (5 bases). Trimming stripped 3 bases from V and 1 base from J, with 9 bases between. This CDR3 is 14 amino acids long. Germline V gene lookup returns CDR1 SQVTM and CDR2 ANQGSEA. The CDR3 sequence: CSVESQGNTGELFF. DNA for the CDR3: TGCAGCGTTGAGTCCCAGGGGAACACCGGGGAGCTGTTTTTT.

The chain joins TRBV4-1 to TRBJ2-7; 7 positions agree with TRBD2. This CDR3 spans 14 amino acids. V lost 3 bases and J lost 1; bases outside the gene matches: 3. Germline V gene lookup returns CDR1 MGHRA and CDR2 YSYEKL. The CDR3 region is CASSQGTISYEQYF. CDR3 DNA sequence: TGCGCCAGCAGCCAGGGGACTATTTCCTACGAGCAGTACTTC.

The chain is built from TRBV5-1 and TRBJ2-6; weak D call: TRBD1 (6 bases). CDR1 and CDR2 from the germline V gene are SGHRS and YFSETQ. Trimming pared 0 bases from V and 0 bases from J, leaving 19 bases between. The CDR3 extends over 20 amino acids. The CDR3: CASSLEDSDNPRSGANVLTF. In DNA, the CDR3 is TGCGCCAGCAGCTTGGAGGACAGTGATAACCCCCGCTCTGGGGCCAACGTCCTGACTTTC. Together with reference TRBV5-1 and TRBJ2-6, the CDR3 gives the full variable domain: KAGVTQTPRYLIKTRGQQVTLSCSPISGHRSVSWYQQTPGQGLQFLFEYFSETQRNKGNFPGRFSGRQFSNSRSEMNVSTLELGDSALYLCASSLEDSDNPRSGANVLTFGAGSRLTVL.

This clone was counted a single time. The J gene is TRBJ2-7, the V gene TRBV10-3; perhaps TRBD1 as D (5 bases). The CDR3 has 16 residues. Trimming stripped 4 bases from V and 1 base from J, with 17 bases between. CDR1 ENHRY and CDR2 SYGVKD come from the germline V gene. The CDR3, as DNA: TGTGCCATCAGTGCCTCTAGGGGCTTAGGTTCCTACGAGCAGTACTTC. Its translation is CAISASRGLGSYEQYF.

The V gene is TRBV5-1, the J gene TRBJ1-2; no definite D call. This CDR3 comprises 13 residues. V dropped 0 bases and J dropped 0 bases, with 3 bases sitting between them. Germline V gives CDR1 SGHRS, CDR2 YFSETQ. CDR3 in DNA: TGCGCCAGCAGCTTGGCGTCTAACTATGGCTACACCTTC. Translated: CASSLASNYGYTF.

V usage is TRBV4-2 and J usage is TRBJ2-7, with 8 bases matching TRBD1. Germline CDR1 is LGHNA and CDR2 is YNFKEQ. The trim removed 1 base at V and 5 bases at J, leaving 10 bases unmatched. The CDR3 is 16 amino acids. CDR3 in DNA: TGTGCCAGCAGCCAAGGGGGAGGCAGGGGGCTTGACGAGCAGTACTTC. Amino acids: CASSQGGGRGLDEQYF.

The chain employs TRBV24-1 and TRBJ1-1, with 7 bases aligning to TRBD1. CDR3 size: 15 residues. The germline V gene encodes CDR1 KGHDR and CDR2 SFDVKD. The V and J ends lost 2 bases and 1 base, in that order; junction bases with no gene match: 3. CDR3: CATSDSRQGNTEAFF. In DNA, the CDR3 is TGTGCCACCAGTGATTCTAGACAGGGGAACACTGAAGCTTTCTTT.

The V call is TRBV9, the J call TRBJ2-1; 8 positions match TRBD2. Germline assignment: CDR1 SGDLS and CDR2 YYNGEE. The CDR3 has 17 amino acids. V trimming: 3 bases; J trimming: 5 bases; junction bases outside the gene matches: 13. CDR3 loop: CASSAGSGLARDNEQFF. The CDR3 bases are TGTGCCAGCAGCGCAGGGAGTGGACTAGCTAGGGACAATGAGCAGTTCTTC.

The chain is built from TRBV11-2 and TRBJ2-3, with a weak D call TRBD2 (6 bases). Trimming left V 1 base short and J 7 bases short, with 12 bases between. CDR1 and CDR2 from the germline V gene are SGHAT and FQNNGV. The CDR3 totals 14 residues. Written as DNA, the CDR3 is TGTGCCAGCAGCTTAGGGACTACTGGGAATACGCAGTATTTT. Translated: CASSLGTTGNTQYF.

The rearrangement links TRBV6-1 to TRBJ1-2, with TRBD1 matching over 7 bases. Per the germline V gene, CDR1 is MNHNS and CDR2 is SASEGT. The CDR3 is made up of 13 amino acids. J gave up 8 bases and V 1 base, and 4 bases lay outside the gene matches. The CDR3 nucleotides are TGTGCCAGCAGTGAAGGACAGGGCCGGGGCTACACCTTC. This encodes CASSEGQGRGYTF.

The CDR3 DNA is TGTGCCAGCAGCGTTTTTGACAGACCTGGGGCCAACGTCCTGACTTTC. Its translation is CASSVFDRPGANVLTF. The V gene is TRBV9, the J gene TRBJ2-6, with a tentative D call TRBD1 (5 bases). The CDR3 consists of 16 residues. The germline V gene has CDR1 SGDLS and CDR2 YYNGEE. Trimming took 2 bases from V and 2 from J, leaving 11 bases between them.

This chain uses TRBV7-9 with TRBJ2-1, with D perhaps matching TRBD1 (6 bases). V was cut by 3 bases and J by 4 bases, with 16 bases left in between. The V gene's germline CDR1 is SEHNR and CDR2 FQNEAQ (reference sequence). The CDR3 is made up of 16 amino acids. CDR3 DNA: TGTGCCAGCAGCTTTGGCGCCGGGACAATATACAATGAGCAGTTCTTC. Translating gives CASSFGAGTIYNEQFF.

This chain links TRBV6-5 with TRBJ2-1; 11 bases align to TRBD2. CDR3 size: 15 residues. Trimming cost V 3 bases and J 7 bases; bases outside gene matches: 5. Germline V gene lookup returns CDR1 MNHEY and CDR2 SVGAGI. The CDR3 DNA reads TGTGCCAGCAGTTATAGGGCTAGCGGGAGGAATGAGCAGTTCTTC. It encodes CASSYRASGRNEQFF.

This clone was counted between two and nine times. This sequence joins TRBV6-5 and TRBJ2-1; D gene ambiguous. This CDR3 has 14 residues. Germline assignment: CDR1 MNHEY and CDR2 SVGAGI. V was clipped by 0 bases and J by 13 bases, with 16 bases between them. The CDR3 here is CASSYSNQPGAQFF. The DNA of the CDR3 is TGTGCCAGCAGTTACTCGAATCAGCCAGGCGCCCAGTTCTTC.

The chain carries TRBV4-1 and TRBJ2-3, with 9 bases fitting TRBD2. The CDR3 has 15 amino acids. The V gene's germline CDR1 is MGHRA and CDR2 YSYEKL. V shed 1 base and J 6 bases; nucleotides not matched to a gene: 5. CDR3 DNA: TGCGCCAGCAGCCAAGTAGCGGGGGCCAGCGATACGCAGTATTTT. This encodes CASSQVAGASDTQYF.

This CDR3 is CASSEGTEYEQYF. CDR3 nucleotide sequence: TGTGCCAGCAGCGAGGGGACAGAATACGAGCAGTACTTC. The chain has TRBV5-4 and TRBJ2-7, with 7 nucleotides matching TRBD1. V shed 4 bases and J 4 bases; nucleotides not matched to a gene: 5. This CDR3 has 13 amino acids. The germline V gene encodes CDR1 SGHNT and CDR2 YYREEE (reference sequence).

V is TRBV6-5 and J is TRBJ1-2, with D maybe TRBD1 (5 bases). The ends were cut back, 0 bases at V and 6 bases at J, with 17 bases in the middle. CDR3 length: 16 amino acids. From germline, CDR1 is MNHEY and CDR2 SVGAGI. The CDR3 is CASSYSIRGATNGYTF. Here the CDR3 DNA reads TGTGCCAGCAGTTACTCGATAAGGGGCGCGACAAATGGCTACACCTTC.

The chain combines TRBV10-3 with TRBJ2-1, with D possibly TRBD2 on 6 matching bases. Trimming pared 7 bases from V and 0 bases from J, leaving 10 bases between. The length of the CDR3 is 14 residues. CDR1 and CDR2 from the germline V gene are ENHRY and SYGVKD. The CDR3 nucleotides are TGTGCCATCATAGCCGGGAGCTCCTACAATGAGCAGTTCTTC. Residues: CAIIAGSSYNEQFF.